The 22 T cell receptor beta chains below come from one sample, sequenced in a study of control samples from healthy donors and cancer patients. The protocol was immunoSEQ multiplex PCR, while the TCRdb copy is restricted to in-frame clones and leaves out a portion. The sample yields 350,000 to 450,000 clones, around 90% seen once. Material: PBMCs. Every receptor here comes from a middle-aged man with head and neck cancer.

Only a few counts were recorded for this clone. The chain joins TRBV10-2 to TRBJ1-2, with a weak D call TRBD1 (6 bases). V gave up 2 bases and J gave up 0 bases, with 10 bases separating them. The CDR3 is 15 amino acids. Germline loops: CDR1 WSHSY, CDR2 SAAADI. The CDR3 here is CASSENGGPNYGYTF. The DNA of the CDR3 is TGCGCCAGCAGTGAGAATGGGGGCCCTAACTATGGCTACACCTTC.

The rearrangement joins TRBV18 to TRBJ1-1, with D tentatively TRBD1 (5 bases). The CDR3 consists of 17 residues. The V gene's germline CDR1 is KGHSH and CDR2 LQKENI. Trimming cost V 3 bases and J 5 bases, with 22 bases left between them. CDR3 amino acids: CASSPNLGGLVGTEAFF. CDR3 DNA sequence: TGTGCCAGCTCACCCAACCTCGGGGGGTTGGTTGGGACTGAAGCTTTCTTT.

The rearrangement uses TRBV7-8 and TRBJ2-2; 14 nucleotides match TRBD2. There are 18 residues in the CDR3. Germline values: CDR1 SGHVS, CDR2 FQNEAQ. V dropped 1 base and J dropped 6; count of bases not matched to a gene: 7. In DNA, the CDR3 is TGTGCCAGCAGCTTAGAAGGGACTAGCGGGAGTTCGTCCGGGGAGCTGTTTTTT. Translation gives CASSLEGTSGSSSGELFF. The whole variable domain, filled in from reference TRBV7-8 and TRBJ2-2, reads GAGVSQSPRYKVAKRGQDVALRCDPISGHVSLFWYQQALGQGPEFLTYFQNEAQLDKSGLPSDRFFAERPEGSVSTLKIQRTQQEDSAVYLCASSLEGTSGSSSGELFFGEGSRLTVL.

The chain has TRBV5-4 and TRBJ2-2, with 8 bases matching TRBD1. This CDR3 contains 16 residues. Trimming cost V 1 base and J 4 bases; bases outside gene matches: 6. Looked up from germline, CDR1 is SGHNT and CDR2 is YYREEE (reference sequence). The CDR3, as DNA: TGTGCCAGCAGCTTGCCAGGGGGCGCTGGCACCGGGGAGCTGTTTTTT. Amino acid sequence: CASSLPGGAGTGELFF.

V is TRBV6-2 or TRBV6-3 and J is TRBJ1-4, with a weak D call TRBD1 (5 bases). Per the germline V gene, CDR1 is MNHEY and CDR2 is SVGEGT. The V end was cut by 5 bases, the J end by 8 bases, with 15 bases between. This CDR3 contains 14 residues. CDR3 amino acids: CASSLEQAMEKLFF. The CDR3 region has the DNA TGTGCCAGCAGTCTGGAACAGGCGATGGAAAAACTGTTTTTT.

The J gene is TRBJ2-2, the V gene TRBV15, with 7 bases identical to TRBD1. The CDR3 sequence is 18 residues long. Germline loops: CDR1 LNHNV, CDR2 YYDKDF (reference sequence). Trimming took 1 base from V and 0 from J; bases not matched to a gene: 8. CDR3 nucleotide sequence: TGTGCCACCAGCAGAGTCTCTGGGACAGTGGCGAACACCGGGGAGCTGTTTTTT. Translation gives CATSRVSGTVANTGELFF.

The DNA for the CDR3 is TGCGCCAGCAGCTTGGAACTAGCAGACAACACCGGGGAGCTGTTTTTT. Protein product: CASSLELADNTGELFF. This rearrangement joins TRBV5-1 to TRBJ2-2; TRBD2 is a possible D gene (6 bases). The CDR3 is 16 amino acids. Trimming pared 0 bases from V and 2 bases from J, leaving 11 bases between. Germline CDR1 is SGHRS and CDR2 is YFSETQ.

The gene calls are TRBV7-9 and TRBJ1-5, with a weak D call TRBD1 (5 bases). The germline CDR1 and CDR2 sequences are SEHNR and FQNEAQ (reference sequence). Trimming removed 4 bases at V and 4 bases at J, with 14 bases between. The CDR3 is made up of 15 amino acids. DNA for the CDR3: TGTGCCAGCAGCTCCGGGACCCAAGGTAATCAGCCCCAGCATTTT. It codes for CASSSGTQGNQPQHF.

The V call is TRBV7-2, the J call TRBJ2-7; D is possibly TRBD1 (6 bases). The germline V and J ends were trimmed by 5 bases and 5 bases, with 13 bases remaining between them. The CDR3 contains 13 residues. Looked up from germline, CDR1 is SGHTA and CDR2 is FQGNSA. The CDR3 DNA reads TGTGCCAGCAGCCTTCAGGGGAGCGACGAGCAGTACTTC. The encoded protein is CASSLQGSDEQYF.

The chain carries TRBV7-2 and TRBJ2-2; the match to TRBD2 covers 9 bases. J lost 4 bases, V lost 2 bases, and 5 bases had no gene match. Germline-derived CDR1 and CDR2 are SGHTA and FQGNSA. The CDR3 is 16 amino acids. The chain's CDR3 is CASSLLAGDFTGELFF. The CDR3 DNA reads TGTGCCAGCAGCTTATTAGCGGGGGACTTCACCGGGGAGCTGTTTTTT.

This clone was recorded once. The V gene is TRBV30, the J gene TRBJ2-2; D is unresolved. The germline V gene has CDR1 GTSNPN and CDR2 SVGIG (reference sequence). Trimming took off 4 bases at V and 8 bases at J, with 14 bases between the two ends. The CDR3 covers 13 residues. CDR3 loop: CAWNFIEAGELFF. The CDR3 DNA is TGTGCCTGGAACTTTATTGAGGCGGGGGAGCTGTTTTTT.

V gene TRBV2 combines with J gene TRBJ2-1, with D perhaps TRBD1 or TRBD2 (5 bases each). The CDR3 is made up of 16 amino acids. V was trimmed by 2 bases and J by 3 bases, leaving 14 bases between them. Germline V gene data show CDR1 as SNHLY and CDR2 as FYNNEI. This CDR3 is CASSEWSGTLYNEQFF. Here the CDR3 DNA reads TGTGCCAGCAGTGAATGGTCCGGGACCCTCTACAATGAGCAGTTCTTC.

The chain has TRBV6-2 or TRBV6-3 and TRBJ2-7; no clear D gene. Germline V gene data show CDR1 as MNHEY and CDR2 as SVGEGT. CDR3 length: 16 amino acids. V was pared by 0 bases and J by 0 bases, with 12 bases between. The CDR3: CASSYSRLPSSYEQYF. The CDR3 DNA reads as TGTGCCAGCAGTTACTCAAGGCTGCCGAGCTCCTACGAGCAGTACTTC.

This clone was observed a handful of times. The chain is built from TRBV11-3 and TRBJ2-7, with TRBD2 matching over 10 bases. Germline V gene sequence: CDR1 SGHNT, CDR2 YENEEA. The CDR3 has 15 residues. Losses at the gene ends were 3 bases for V and 3 bases for J; bases not matched to a gene: 5. CDR3 amino acids: CASSFSSGGHYEQYF. The CDR3 bases are TGTGCCAGCAGCTTCTCTAGCGGGGGCCACTACGAGCAGTACTTC.

The chain joins TRBV7-8 to TRBJ2-7; D remains unclear. Germline assignment: CDR1 SGHVS and CDR2 FQNEAQ. The CDR3 is made up of 13 amino acids. V was shortened by 3 bases and J by 0 bases, with 6 bases between the two germline ends. For the CDR3, the DNA is TGTGCCAGCAGCTTTCTAACCTCCTACGAGCAGTACTTC. It translates to CASSFLTSYEQYF.

The chain employs TRBV5-4 and TRBJ1-2, with 8 bases that match TRBD1. The CDR3 contains 16 residues. Germline V gene sequence: CDR1 SGHNT, CDR2 YYREEE (reference sequence). V lost 0 bases to trimming and J lost 1 base; unmatched junction nucleotides: 5. The CDR3 sequence is CASSLGQGSGNYGYTF. The CDR3 bases are TGTGCCAGCAGCTTGGGACAGGGGTCAGGTAACTATGGCTACACCTTC. Variable domain in full (rest from reference TRBV5-4 and TRBJ1-2): ETGVTQSPTHLIKTRGQQVTLRCSSQSGHNTVSWYQQALGQGPQFIFQYYREEENGRGNFPPRFSGLQFPNYSSELNVNALELDDSALYLCASSLGQGSGNYGYTFGSGTRLTVV.

The chain couples TRBV4-1 to TRBJ2-1, with 7 bases matching TRBD2. Germline lookup yields CDR1 MGHRA and CDR2 YSYEKL. CDR3 size: 18 residues. J lost 1 base, V lost 3 bases, and 12 bases had no gene match. The CDR3 here is CASSQVHAAGASYNEQFF. CDR3 nucleotide sequence: TGCGCCAGCAGCCAGGTCCACGCTGCGGGAGCATCCTACAATGAGCAGTTCTTC.

V is TRBV19 and J is TRBJ2-5, with 8 positions matching TRBD1. CDR3 length equals 15 residues. Trimming took 5 bases from V and 4 from J; bases not matched to a gene: 9. In germline, CDR1 is LNHDA, CDR2 SQIVND (reference sequence). CDR3 coding DNA: TGTGCCAGTAGTGGAATGACAGGGGTCGGAGAGACCCAGTACTTC. Its protein product is CASSGMTGVGETQYF.

The chain uses TRBV12-1 and TRBJ2-5; TRBD1, as called in the table, went unchecked against the DNA. TRBV12-1 is labeled a pseudogene. The CDR3 runs to 12 residues. In DNA form, the CDR3 reads TGTGCCCCGGTTCAGGCGCAAGAGACCCAGTACTTC. Residues: CAPVQAQETQYF.

The chain links TRBV12-3 or TRBV12-4 to TRBJ1-2, with 8 bases aligning to TRBD1. After removal of 1 base from V and 6 bases from J, the junction contained 1 base not matched to a gene. The CDR3 has 13 amino acids. This CDR3 reads CASSLGQGNGYTF. CDR3 DNA sequence: TGTGCCAGCAGTTTAGGACAGGGGAATGGCTACACCTTC.

Only one count was recorded for this clone. This chain links TRBV5-1 with TRBJ2-1; TRBD1 agrees at 8 bases. This CDR3 spans 15 amino acids. Per germline, CDR1 SGHRS and CDR2 YFSETQ. With V trimmed by 0 bases and J by 8 bases, 7 bases remained unmatched. The CDR3 protein is CASSLVMTGVHEQFF. The CDR3 DNA is TGCGCCAGCAGCTTGGTTATGACAGGGGTTCATGAGCAGTTCTTC.

The chain joins TRBV7-6 to TRBJ2-2, with TRBD1 matching 8 bases. The CDR3 covers 15 residues. Per germline, CDR1 SGHVS and CDR2 FNYEAQ. V was clipped by 5 bases and J by 3 bases; unmatched bases: 5. CDR3 region: CASSRGQGDTGELFF. The CDR3 DNA is TGTGCCAGCAGCCGAGGACAGGGTGACACCGGGGAGCTGTTTTTT.